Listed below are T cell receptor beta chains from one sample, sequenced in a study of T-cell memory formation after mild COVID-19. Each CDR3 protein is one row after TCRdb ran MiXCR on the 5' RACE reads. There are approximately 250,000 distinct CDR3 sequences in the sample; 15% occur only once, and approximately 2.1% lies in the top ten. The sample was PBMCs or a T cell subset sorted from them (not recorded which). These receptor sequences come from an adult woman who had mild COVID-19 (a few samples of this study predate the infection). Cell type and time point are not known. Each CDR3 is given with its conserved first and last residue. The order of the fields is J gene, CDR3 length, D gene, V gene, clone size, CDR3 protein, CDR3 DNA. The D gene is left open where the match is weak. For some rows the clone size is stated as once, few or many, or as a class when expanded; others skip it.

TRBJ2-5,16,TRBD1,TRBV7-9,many,CAGALGDRGLQETQYF,TGTGCCGGCGCCTTGGGAGACAGGGGGCTCCAAGAGACCCAGTACTTC
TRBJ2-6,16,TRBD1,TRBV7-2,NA,CASSWDRAAGANVLTF,TGTGCCAGCAGCTGGGACAGGGCGGCTGGGGCCAACGTCCTGACTTTC
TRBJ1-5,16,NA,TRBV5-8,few,CASSLGSVRSNQPQHF,TGTGCCAGCAGCTTGGGCTCGGTGAGGAGCAATCAGCCCCAGCATTTT
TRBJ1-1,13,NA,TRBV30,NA,CAWESTVNTEAFF,TGTGCCTGGGAATCGACAGTTAACACTGAAGCTTTCTTT
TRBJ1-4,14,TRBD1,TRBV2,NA,CASGAGGMREKLFF,TGTGCCAGCGGGGCAGGGGGCATGAGGGAAAAACTGTTTTTT
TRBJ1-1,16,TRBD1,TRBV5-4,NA,CASSLGPRTGGTEAFF,TGTGCCAGCAGCTTGGGGCCTAGGACAGGAGGCACTGAAGCTTTCTTT
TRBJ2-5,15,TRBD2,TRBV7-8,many,CASSFQRGGGQTQYF,TGTGCCAGCAGCTTTCAGCGGGGGGGCGGGCAGACCCAGTACTTC
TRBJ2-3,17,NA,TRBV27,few,CASSPRGETGGTDTQYF,TGTGCCAGCAGTCCGCGGGGGGAGACAGGGGGCACAGATACGCAGTATTTT
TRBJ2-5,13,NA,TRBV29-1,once,CSAFLVGQETQYF,TGCAGCGCTTTTCTTGTAGGGCAAGAGACCCAGTACTTC
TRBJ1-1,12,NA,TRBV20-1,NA,CSARQVNTEAFF,TGCAGTGCTAGACAGGTGAACACTGAAGCTTTCTTT
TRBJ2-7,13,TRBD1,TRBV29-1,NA,CSVGTGYLREQYF,TGCAGCGTGGGGACAGGGTACCTTAGGGAGCAGTACTTC
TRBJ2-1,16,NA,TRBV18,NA,CASSPRGDLTYNEQFF,TGTGCCAGCTCACCACGCGGCGACCTTACCTACAATGAGCAGTTCTTC
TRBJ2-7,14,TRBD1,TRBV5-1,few,CASSPRDRVHEQYF,TGCGCCAGCAGCCCCCGGGACAGGGTACACGAGCAGTACTTC
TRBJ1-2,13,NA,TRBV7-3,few,CASRPGEGGGYTF,TGTGCCAGCAGGCCTGGAGAGGGTGGAGGCTACACCTTC
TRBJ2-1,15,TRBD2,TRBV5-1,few,CASSQLAGGNNEQFF,TGCGCCAGCAGTCAACTAGCGGGAGGAAACAATGAGCAGTTCTTC
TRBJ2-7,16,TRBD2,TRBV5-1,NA,CASSLAASGASYEQYF,TGCGCCAGCAGCTTGGCGGCTAGCGGGGCGTCCTACGAGCAGTACTTC
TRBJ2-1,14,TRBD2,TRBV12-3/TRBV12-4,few,CASRRLAGGHEQFF,TGTGCCAGCAGACGACTAGCGGGGGGGCATGAGCAGTTCTTC
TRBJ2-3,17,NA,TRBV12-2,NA,CASRLGSTGERTDTQYF,TGTGCAAGTCGCTTAGGGTCAACGGGGGAACGCACAGATACGCAGTATTTT
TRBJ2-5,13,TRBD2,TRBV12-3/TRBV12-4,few,CASRGGQGETQYF,TGTGCCAGCCGGGGGGGGCAGGGAGAGACCCAGTACTTC
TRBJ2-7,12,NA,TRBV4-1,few,CASSHIGEAQYF,TGCGCCAGCAGCCATATTGGGGAGGCGCAGTACTTC
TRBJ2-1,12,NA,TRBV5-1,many,CASSGNADEQFF,TGCGCCAGCAGCGGGAACGCCGATGAGCAGTTCTTC
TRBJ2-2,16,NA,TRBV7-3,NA,CASSQPQGLRGGELFF,TGTGCCAGCAGCCAGCCACAGGGCCTTCGCGGCGGGGAGCTGTTTTTT
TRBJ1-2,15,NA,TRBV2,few,CASTKQETKNYGYTF,TGTGCCAGCACTAAACAGGAAACAAAAAACTATGGCTACACCTTC
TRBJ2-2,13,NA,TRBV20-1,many,CSASSAGTGELFF,TGCAGTGCTAGTAGTGCTGGGACCGGGGAGCTGTTTTTT
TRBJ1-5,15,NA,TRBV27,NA,CASSLSGAALQPQHF,TGTGCCAGCAGTTTATCGGGGGCTGCCCTTCAGCCCCAGCATTTT